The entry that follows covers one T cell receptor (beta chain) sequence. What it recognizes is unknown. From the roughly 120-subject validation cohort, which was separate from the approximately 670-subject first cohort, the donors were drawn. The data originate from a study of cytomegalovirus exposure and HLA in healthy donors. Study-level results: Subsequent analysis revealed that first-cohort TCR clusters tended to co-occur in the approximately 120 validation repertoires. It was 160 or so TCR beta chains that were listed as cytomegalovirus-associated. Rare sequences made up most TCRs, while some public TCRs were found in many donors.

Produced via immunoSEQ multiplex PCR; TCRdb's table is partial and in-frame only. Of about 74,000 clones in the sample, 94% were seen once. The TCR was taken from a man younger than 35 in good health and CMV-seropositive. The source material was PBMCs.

The CDR3 region is CASSLRATSSYEQYF. The CDR3 bases are TGTGCCAGCAGCCTGCGGGCAACGAGCTCCTACGAGCAGTACTTC. This sequence joins TRBV13 and TRBJ2-7, with D possibly matching TRBD2 (5 bases). Trimming removed 5 bases at V and 0 bases at J, with 14 bases between. In germline, CDR1 is PRHDT, CDR2 FYEKMQ (reference sequence). The CDR3 runs 15 residues.